A selection of T cell receptor beta chains follows, all from one sample in a study of blood T cell repertoires in COVID-19. Produced via immunoSEQ multiplex PCR; TCRdb's table is partial and in-frame only. The profile shows approximately 140,000 clones, around 81% of them singletons. Sequences were obtained from peripheral blood. The source is a human donor with acute or convalescent COVID-19. The donor label of this sample is uncertain. CDR3s include the opening cysteine and the closing phenylalanine or tryptophan. D genes are given only for firm matches. Where a row states a size, it is once, few, many or the class of an expanded clone; other rows omit it.

>TRBV6-5|once|TRBJ1-1|TRBD1
CASSGDSLGAEAFF
TGTGCCAGCAGCGGGGACAGCCTTGGGGCTGAAGCTTTCTTT
>TRBV30|few|TRBJ1-3|-
CAWSGGSSGNTIYF
TGTGCCTGGAGTGGAGGGAGCTCTGGAAACACCATATATTTT
>TRBV20-1|-|TRBJ1-2|TRBD1
CSSGQGSGYTF
TGCAGTTCCGGACAGGGATCGGGCTACACCTTC
>TRBV7-9|-|TRBJ1-6|TRBD1
CASSGIGQGESYNSPLHF
TGTGCCAGCAGCGGAATCGGACAGGGAGAATCCTATAATTCACCCCTCCACTTT
>TRBV12-3/TRBV12-4|-|TRBJ1-1|-
CASSLGQSTEAFF
TGTGCCAGCAGTTTGGGGCAATCCACTGAAGCTTTCTTT
>TRBV2|-|TRBJ2-3|-
CASSWDFEKDTQYF
TGTGCCAGCAGTTGGGACTTCGAAAAGGATACGCAGTATTTT
>TRBV5-6|-|TRBJ1-1|-
CASRRDRTEAFF
TGTGCCAGCCGCCGGGATCGGACTGAAGCTTTCTTT
>TRBV12-3/TRBV12-4|few|TRBJ1-2|-
CASGRRGYGYTF
TGTGCCAGCGGAAGGAGGGGTTATGGCTACACCTTC
>TRBV19|-|TRBJ2-5|TRBD2
CASSILGAGRETQYF
TGTGCCAGTAGTATATTGGGAGCGGGGCGAGAGACCCAGTACTTC
>TRBV12-3/TRBV12-4|-|TRBJ2-1|-
CAILRDKYNEQFF
TGTGCCATCCTCCGGGACAAATACAATGAGCAGTTCTTC
>TRBV7-8|-|TRBJ2-3|-
CASSLVGQYQGDTQYF
TGTGCCAGCAGCTTAGTCGGACAATACCAGGGAGATACGCAGTATTTT
>TRBV10-1|-|TRBJ2-1|-
CASSESVVRGGNEQFF
TGCGCCAGCAGTGAGTCGGTAGTCAGGGGTGGCAATGAGCAGTTCTTC
>TRBV27|-|TRBJ1-5|TRBD1
CASSPTGTGYSNQPQHF
TGTGCCAGCAGTCCGACCGGGACAGGCTATAGCAATCAGCCCCAGCATTTT
>TRBV6-6|-|TRBJ2-5|-
CASSTYRGGQETQYF
TGTGCCAGCAGCACTTATAGGGGGGGGCAAGAGACCCAGTACTTC
>TRBV2|-|TRBJ1-2|TRBD1
CASSEYDRGLSYGYTF
TGTGCCAGCAGTGAATATGACAGGGGCCTTTCCTATGGCTACACCTTC
>TRBV2|-|TRBJ1-6|TRBD1
CASSTTGGGSPLHF
TGTGCCAGCAGTACCACAGGGGGAGGCTCACCCCTCCACTTT
>TRBV28|-|TRBJ2-3|TRBD1
CASSFGQGETDTQYF
TGTGCCAGCAGCTTTGGACAGGGGGAAACAGATACGCAGTATTTT
>TRBV9|-|TRBJ2-1|-
CASSVDGDNEQFF
TGTGCCAGCAGCGTAGACGGGGACAATGAGCAGTTCTTC
>TRBV5-4|few|TRBJ1-1|TRBD1
CASSLRQGRPEAFF
TGTGCCAGCAGCCTCCGACAGGGAAGGCCTGAAGCTTTCTTT
>TRBV7-9|-|TRBJ1-2|-
CASSLEGRGNYGYTF
TGTGCCAGCAGCTTAGAGGGCAGGGGAAACTATGGCTACACCTTC
>TRBV14|once|TRBJ2-3|-
CASSLRQASTDTQYF
TGTGCCAGCAGCCTGCGACAGGCTAGCACAGATACGCAGTATTTT
>TRBV25-1|-|TRBJ1-4|-
CASSESGHGNEKLFF
TGTGCCAGCAGTGAATCAGGGCACGGCAATGAAAAACTGTTTTTT
>TRBV27|-|TRBJ2-5|TRBD1
CASSLGTVRETQYF
TGTGCCAGCAGTCTGGGGACAGTTCGAGAGACCCAGTACTTC
>TRBV23-1|-|TRBJ1-2|-
CASSHANRAVNYGYTF
TGCGCCAGCAGTCACGCAAACAGGGCCGTTAACTATGGCTACACCTTC
>TRBV12-5|-|TRBJ2-1|TRBD1
CASGPQGFYEQFF
TGTGCTAGTGGTCCACAGGGGTTTTACGAGCAGTTCTTC
>TRBV9|once|TRBJ2-1|-
CASSVVGRGGFSYNEQFF
TGTGCCAGCAGCGTAGTAGGACGAGGGGGTTTCTCCTACAATGAGCAGTTCTTC
>TRBV6-5|-|TRBJ2-3|TRBD1
CASRWGQVGTDTQYF
TGTGCCAGCAGGTGGGGACAGGTAGGCACAGATACGCAGTATTTT
>TRBV19|-|TRBJ1-5|-
CASSIGAVIGSNQPQHF
TGTGCCAGTAGTATCGGTGCGGTTATAGGTAGCAATCAGCCCCAGCATTTT
>TRBV12-3/TRBV12-4|-|TRBJ1-1|TRBD1
CASSYGQGTEAFF
TGTGCCAGCAGCTACGGACAGGGCACTGAAGCTTTCTTT
>TRBV11-2|-|TRBJ1-1|-
CASSLGKNTEAFF
TGTGCCAGCAGCCTCGGGAAGAACACTGAAGCTTTCTTT
>TRBV7-2|few|TRBJ2-3|TRBD1
CASSLGQGADTQYF
TGTGCCAGCAGCTTGGGACAGGGGGCAGATACGCAGTATTTT
>TRBV14|-|TRBJ2-7|TRBD2
CASSQGVAGPYEQYF
TGTGCCAGCAGCCAAGGGGTAGCGGGCCCCTACGAGCAGTACTTC
>TRBV4-1|-|TRBJ1-1|-
CASSLTSNTEAFF
TGCGCCAGCAGCCTTACATCGAACACTGAAGCTTTCTTT
>TRBV2|-|TRBJ1-6|-
CATAQEASPLHF
TGTGCCACCGCTCAAGAGGCTTCACCCCTCCACTTT
>TRBV24-1|once|TRBJ1-5|-
CATAGGVGQPQHF
TGTGCCACTGCGGGGGGGGTAGGGCAGCCCCAGCATTTT
>TRBV19|-|TRBJ2-7|TRBD1
CASSIIGQGSYEQYF
TGTGCCAGTAGTATTATTGGACAGGGGTCCTACGAGCAGTACTTC
>TRBV3-1/TRBV3-2|-|TRBJ1-1|-
CASSQDGLRRNTEAFF
TGTGCCAGCAGCCAAGACGGACTGCGGAGGAACACTGAAGCTTTCTTT
>TRBV6-6|-|TRBJ1-1|TRBD1
CASTFGQGRRNTEAFF
TGTGCCAGCACCTTCGGACAGGGGAGGAGGAACACTGAAGCTTTCTTT
>TRBV5-4|-|TRBJ2-3|TRBD2
CASSLGGTNTDTQYF
TGTGCCAGCAGCTTGGGCGGGACTAACACAGATACGCAGTATTTT
>TRBV5-6|-|TRBJ1-2|-
CASSPDSGSNYGYTF
TGTGCCAGCAGCCCCGACAGCGGGTCTAACTATGGCTACACCTTC